This TCR beta chain was captured by sequencing in a study of blood T cells in healthy people across ages. About this clonotype: What it recognizes is unknown.

Findings and caveats of the study: TCR beta diversity tracked closely with naive T cell percentage.

A second 7 to 11 cycle PCR used barcoded and J-beta primers. TCRdb called the 5' RACE reads again in MiXCR, with one record for every CDR3 protein. The sample has hundreds of thousands of distinct CDR3 sequences; approximately 25% are singletons. CDR1 is MNHEY, CDR2 SVGEGT, per germline. J gave up 9 bases and V 5 bases, and 9 bases lay outside the gene matches. The CDR3 spans 15 residues. This sample was also put to use in a study of T cells of mothers and their children.

This clonotype originated in a boy under 18 in good health. This chain uses TRBV6-2 or TRBV6-3 with TRBJ2-5, with 13 positions matching TRBD2. The sequencing sample was made of blood. The CDR3, as DNA: TGTGCCAGCAGTACGGGGGGGACTAGCGGGGTTGCCCAGTACTTC. It yields the protein CASSTGGTSGVAQYF.